This paragraph covers one T cell receptor (beta chain) sequence. V lost 3 bases and J lost 9; bases outside the gene matches: 12. This CDR3 spans 16 amino acids. CDR1 SGHTA and CDR2 FQGTGA come from the germline V gene. This table comes from immunoSEQ multiplex PCR, and its TCRdb copy is limited to in-frame clones, with some not included. The data show about 34,000 clones, about 90% seen once. The sample is drawn from a study of blood T cell repertoires in COVID-19. Study information: PBMCs, B-cell-depleted T cells, or T cells provided the cDNA or gDNA that made up the material.

The receptor was isolated from a woman of 80 years or more with acute or convalescent COVID-19. V is TRBV7-3 and J is TRBJ2-1, with 9 bases that match TRBD2. Sequencing was done on a sample of peripheral blood. This chain's CDR3 is CASSLGASGERGEQFF. The CDR3 DNA sequence: TGTGCCAGCAGCTTGGGCGCTAGCGGGGAAAGGGGTGAGCAGTTCTTC.